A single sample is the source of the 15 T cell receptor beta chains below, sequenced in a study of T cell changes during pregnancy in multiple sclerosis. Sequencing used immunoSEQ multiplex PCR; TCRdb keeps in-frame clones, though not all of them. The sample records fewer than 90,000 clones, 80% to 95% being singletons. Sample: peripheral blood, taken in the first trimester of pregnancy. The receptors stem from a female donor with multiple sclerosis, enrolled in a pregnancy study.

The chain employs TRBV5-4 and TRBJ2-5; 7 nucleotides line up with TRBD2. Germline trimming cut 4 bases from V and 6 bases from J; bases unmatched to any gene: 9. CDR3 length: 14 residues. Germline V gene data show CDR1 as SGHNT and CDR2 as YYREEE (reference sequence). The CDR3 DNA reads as TGTGCCAGCAGCGAAGGGACTATCGTCCAGACCCAGTACTTC. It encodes CASSEGTIVQTQYF.

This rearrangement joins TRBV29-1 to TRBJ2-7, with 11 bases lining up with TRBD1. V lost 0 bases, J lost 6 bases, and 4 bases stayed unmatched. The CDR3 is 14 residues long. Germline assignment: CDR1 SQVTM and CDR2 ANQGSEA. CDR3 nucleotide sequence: TGCAGCGTTGAAGAGCGGACAGGGGGCAGCGAGCAGTACTTC. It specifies CSVEERTGGSEQYF.

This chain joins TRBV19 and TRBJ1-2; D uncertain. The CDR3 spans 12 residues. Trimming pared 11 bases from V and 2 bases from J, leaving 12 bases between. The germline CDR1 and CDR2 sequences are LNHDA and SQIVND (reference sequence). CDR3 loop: CASTGENYGYTF. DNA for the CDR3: TGTGCCTCGACCGGAGAGAACTATGGCTACACCTTC.

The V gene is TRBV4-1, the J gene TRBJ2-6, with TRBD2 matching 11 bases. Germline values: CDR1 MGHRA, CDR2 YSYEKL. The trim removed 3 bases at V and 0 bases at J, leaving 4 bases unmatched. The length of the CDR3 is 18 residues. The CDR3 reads CASSHTLAGGSGANVLTF. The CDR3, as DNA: TGCGCCAGCAGCCACACCCTAGCGGGGGGCTCTGGGGCCAACGTCCTGACTTTC.

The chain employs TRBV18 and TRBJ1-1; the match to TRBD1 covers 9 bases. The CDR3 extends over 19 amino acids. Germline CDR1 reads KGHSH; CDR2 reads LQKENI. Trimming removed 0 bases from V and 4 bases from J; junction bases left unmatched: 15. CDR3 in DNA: TGTGCCAGCTCACCACCTAAGGGACAGGGTGTTTCAGTCCTCACTGAAGCTTTCTTT. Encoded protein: CASSPPKGQGVSVLTEAFF.

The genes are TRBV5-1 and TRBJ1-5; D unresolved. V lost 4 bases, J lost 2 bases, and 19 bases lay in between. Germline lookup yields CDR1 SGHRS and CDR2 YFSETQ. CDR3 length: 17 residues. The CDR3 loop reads CASSGGHRCMGNQPQHF. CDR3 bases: TGCGCCAGCAGCGGAGGGCACCGATGTATGGGCAATCAGCCCCAGCATTTT.

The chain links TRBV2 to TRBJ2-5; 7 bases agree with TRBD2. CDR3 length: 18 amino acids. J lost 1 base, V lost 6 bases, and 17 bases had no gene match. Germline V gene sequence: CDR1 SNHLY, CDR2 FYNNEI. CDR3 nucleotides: TGTGCCAGCAGGACTAGCAGACTGGGAAGGTATTCCCAAGAGACCCAGTACTTC. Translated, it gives CASRTSRLGRYSQETQYF.

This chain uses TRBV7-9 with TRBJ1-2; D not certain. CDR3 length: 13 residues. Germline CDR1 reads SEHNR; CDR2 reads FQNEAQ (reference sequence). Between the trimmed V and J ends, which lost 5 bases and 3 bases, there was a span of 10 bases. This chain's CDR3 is CASSRDRYYGYTF. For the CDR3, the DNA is TGTGCCAGCAGCCGCGATCGTTACTATGGCTACACCTTC.

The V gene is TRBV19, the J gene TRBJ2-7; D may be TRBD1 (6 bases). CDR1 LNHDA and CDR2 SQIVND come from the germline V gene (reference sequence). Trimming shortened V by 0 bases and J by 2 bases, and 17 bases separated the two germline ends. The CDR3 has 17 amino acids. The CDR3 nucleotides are TGTGCCAGTAGTATAGATCGAACGCAGGGGTCGACCTACGAGCAGTACTTC. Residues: CASSIDRTQGSTYEQYF.

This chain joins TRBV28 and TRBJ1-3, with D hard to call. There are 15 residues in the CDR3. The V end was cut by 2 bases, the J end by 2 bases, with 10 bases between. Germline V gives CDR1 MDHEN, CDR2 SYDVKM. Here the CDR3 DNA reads TGTGCCAGCAGTTTACCAAACAGACCTGGAAACACCATATATTTT. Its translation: CASSLPNRPGNTIYF. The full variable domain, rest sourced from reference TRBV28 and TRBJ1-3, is DVKVTQSSRYLVKRTGEKVFLECVQDMDHENMFWYRQDPGLGLRLIYFSYDVKMKEKGDIPEGYSVSREKKERFSLILESASTNQTSMYLCASSLPNRPGNTIYFGEGSWLTVV.

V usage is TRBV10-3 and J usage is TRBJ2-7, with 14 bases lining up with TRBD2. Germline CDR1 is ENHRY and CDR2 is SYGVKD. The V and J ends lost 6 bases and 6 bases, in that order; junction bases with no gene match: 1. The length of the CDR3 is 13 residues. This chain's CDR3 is CAIRGLAGAEQYF. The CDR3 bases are TGTGCCATCAGGGGACTAGCGGGAGCCGAGCAGTACTTC.

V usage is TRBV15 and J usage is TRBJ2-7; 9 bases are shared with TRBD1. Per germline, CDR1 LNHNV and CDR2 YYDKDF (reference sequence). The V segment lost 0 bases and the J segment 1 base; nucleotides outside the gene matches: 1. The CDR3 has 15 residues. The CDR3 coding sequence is TGTGCCACCAGCAGAGAGGGGACAGGGTCCTACGAGCAGTACTTC. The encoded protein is CATSREGTGSYEQYF. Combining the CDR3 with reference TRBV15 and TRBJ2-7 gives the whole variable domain DAMVIQNPRYQVTQFGKPVTLSCSQTLNHNVMYWYQQKSSQAPKLLFHYYDKDFNNEADTPDNFQSRRPNTSFCFLDIRSPGLGDTAMYLCATSREGTGSYEQYFGPGTRLTVT.

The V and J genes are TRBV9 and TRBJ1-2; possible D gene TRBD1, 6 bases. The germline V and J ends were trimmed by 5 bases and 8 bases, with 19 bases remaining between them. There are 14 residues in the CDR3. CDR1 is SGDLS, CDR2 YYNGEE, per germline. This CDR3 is CASSTTGQPMGYTF. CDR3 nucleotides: TGTGCCAGCAGTACGACAGGCCAACCTATGGGCTACACCTTC.

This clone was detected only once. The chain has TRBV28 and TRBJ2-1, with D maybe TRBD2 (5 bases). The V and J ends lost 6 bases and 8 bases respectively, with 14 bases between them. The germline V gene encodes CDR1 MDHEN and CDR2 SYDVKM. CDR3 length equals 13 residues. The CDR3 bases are TGTGCCAGCAGCGGAGGCCGCCAGGATGAGCAGTTCTTC. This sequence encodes CASSGGRQDEQFF.

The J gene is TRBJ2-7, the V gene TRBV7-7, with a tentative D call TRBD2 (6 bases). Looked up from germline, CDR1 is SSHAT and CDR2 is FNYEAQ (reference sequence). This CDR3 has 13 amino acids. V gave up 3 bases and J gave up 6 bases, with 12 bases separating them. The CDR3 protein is CASSLTSLGEQYF. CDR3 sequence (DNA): TGTGCCAGCAGCTTGACTAGTTTGGGCGAGCAGTACTTC.